This T cell receptor beta chain is drawn from a study of T cells in Graves' hyperthyroidism and ophthalmopathy. Regarding the study as a whole: Stable hyperthyroidism was separated from ophthalmopathy by a model based on 13 V-J features. Most clonotypes expanded in the thyroid (above 0.001) were also present in blood.

Newly diagnosed patients aged 18 to 65 had hyperthyroidism of under 2 months' duration. With regard to this clonotype: Its specificity is not known. Mismatch with germline at one junction end may stem from a read error.

From RNA transcripts, TCR beta CDR3 regions were amplified. The primer set for the first-round RT-PCR of the TCR CDR3 was HTBI. One entry per CDR3 protein, called by TCRdb with MiXCR from the multiplex PCR reads. This sample yields 340,000 or so distinct CDR3 sequences, of which 15% to 20% are seen a single time; roughly 49% belongs to the top ten. The CDR3 has 13 residues. From germline, CDR1 is MDHEN and CDR2 SYDVKM. The receptor was isolated from a woman aged 50 to 60 with Graves' hyperthyroidism. The chain links TRBV28 to TRBJ2-2; TRBD1 aligns across 7 bases. Sequencing was performed on blood. Written as DNA, the CDR3 is TGTGCCTCGGACAGGCTGAACATCGGGGAGCTGTTTTTT. It yields the protein CASDRLNIGELFF.